The 28 T cell receptor beta chains presented below share a single source sample, sequenced in a study of Ad26.COV2.S vaccination and SARS-CoV-2 variants (TCRdb year 2021). Library preparation was by the immunoSEQ multiplex PCR assay. Here the immuneACCESS table is served through TCRdb, limited to in-frame sequences with V and J called. Missing clones are a known gap in these copies; in checked studies unresolved V genes cover under half, and the rest lacks a known reason. The sample yields about 350,000 clones; around 89% were counted once. 6.4% of the sample is held by the ten biggest clonotypes. Interpreted using the paper, the treatment or condition label stands for: around 19 received Ad26.COV2.S at low or high dose, single or two shots; several received placebo; per-sample allocation not given. For vaccine and placebo recipients, repertoires were sequenced using samples collected on day 63 after the first injection.

Sample: peripheral blood, taken in a trial of Ad26.COV2.S vaccine versus placebo. The receptors stem from a person aged 18-65 years who received the Ad26.COV2.S COVID-19 vaccine or a placebo.

This sequence joins TRBV9 and TRBJ2-2, with D perhaps matching TRBD1 (7 bases). CDR3 length equals 18 residues. CDR1 and CDR2 (germline): SGDLS, YYNGEE. Trimming shortened V by 1 base and J by 3 bases, and 19 bases separated the two germline ends. The CDR3 spells CASSVPVRGGGDTGELFF. The CDR3 coding sequence is TGTGCCAGCAGCGTACCCGTACGTGGAGGGGGCGACACCGGGGAGCTGTTTTTT.

The chain couples TRBV18 to TRBJ2-7; TRBD2 matches 10 bases. There are 13 residues in the CDR3. CDR1 is KGHSH and CDR2 is LQKENI in the germline V gene. J lost 6 bases, V lost 3 bases, and 2 bases had no gene match. CDR3 loop: CASSPGLAIEQYF. CDR3 nucleotide sequence: TGTGCCAGCTCACCGGGACTAGCGATCGAGCAGTACTTC.

The CDR3 here is CASSFQGLIDEQYF. For the CDR3, the DNA is TGTGCCAGCAGCTTCCAGGGACTTATTGACGAGCAGTACTTC. The chain combines TRBV5-6 with TRBJ2-7; D might be TRBD2 (6 bases). Trimming pared 2 bases from V and 5 bases from J, leaving 14 bases between. The CDR3 totals 14 residues. The germline gives CDR1 SGHDT, CDR2 YYEEEE.

The V call is TRBV29-1, the J call TRBJ1-2; possibly TRBD1 for D (5 bases). There are 12 residues in the CDR3. The V end was cut by 0 bases, the J end by 6 bases, with 8 bases between. Germline CDR1 and CDR2: SQVTM and ANQGSEA. CDR3 DNA: TGCAGCGTTGAAGATCCGGGGGATGGCTACACCTTC. It is translated as CSVEDPGDGYTF.

This chain links TRBV28 with TRBJ2-2; 7 bases agree with TRBD1. This CDR3 region has 15 residues. In germline, CDR1 is MDHEN, CDR2 SYDVKM. The trim removed 6 bases at V and 4 bases at J, leaving 8 bases unmatched. CDR3 DNA sequence: TGTGCCAGCAGATTACAGGGGCTGACCACCGGGGAGCTGTTTTTT. Protein sequence: CASRLQGLTTGELFF.

V is TRBV9 and J is TRBJ1-6; D remains ambiguous. The CDR3 has 12 amino acids. V shed 3 bases and J shed 7 bases, with 5 bases lying between them. Germline CDR1 and CDR2: SGDLS and YYNGEE. The CDR3 bases are TGTGCCAGCAGCGGCCGAAATTCACCCCTCCACTTT. Translating it yields CASSGRNSPLHF.

This clone was detected only once. This rearrangement joins TRBV28 to TRBJ2-1; TRBD2 matches at 7 bases. The germline gives CDR1 MDHEN, CDR2 SYDVKM. J lost 10 bases, V lost 5 bases, and 5 bases had no gene match. This CDR3 has 12 amino acids. In DNA, the CDR3 is TGTGCCAGCAGTGGACTAGGTTGGGAGCAGTTCTTC. Protein: CASSGLGWEQFF.

This clone was found once. The V and J genes are TRBV4-3 and TRBJ1-4; no firm D call. Germline V lookup: CDR1 LGHNA, CDR2 YSLEER. V lost 2 bases, J lost 8 bases, and 15 bases lay in between. This CDR3 is built from 15 residues. CDR3 in amino acids: CASSQMSHDFEKLFF. The CDR3 coding sequence is TGCGCCAGCAGCCAAATGTCCCACGACTTCGAAAAACTGTTTTTT.

DNA of the CDR3: TGCGCCAGCAGCCTTCTGGGGGGGCTAAATACCGGGGAGCTGTTTTTT. The encoded protein is CASSLLGGLNTGELFF. The gene calls are TRBV4-3 and TRBJ2-2; a possible D gene is TRBD2 (7 bases). The CDR3 sequence is 16 residues long. Trimming removed 4 bases from V and 5 bases from J, with 17 bases in between. The germline gives CDR1 LGHNA, CDR2 YSLEER.

This clone was seen more than once but under ten times. The chain is built from TRBV7-3 and TRBJ2-2; 7 nucleotides line up with TRBD1. The CDR3 consists of 16 residues. The V gene's germline CDR1 is SGHTA and CDR2 FQGTGA. The V and J ends lost 4 bases and 5 bases, in that order; junction bases with no gene match: 10. For the CDR3, the DNA is TGTGCCAGCAGCTCACCCGGGACAGATCCTACCGGGGAGCTGTTTTTT. Its translation: CASSSPGTDPTGELFF.

The V gene is TRBV29-1, the J gene TRBJ2-7; 7 nucleotides align to TRBD1. Unmatched junction bases numbered 9, after V lost 1 base and J lost 6 bases. The CDR3 contains 14 residues. Germline V gene data show CDR1 as SQVTM and CDR2 as ANQGSEA. The CDR3 region is CSVEVGAGGVEQYF. The CDR3 DNA reads TGCAGCGTTGAAGTGGGGGCAGGGGGAGTCGAGCAGTACTTC.

This clone was seen a single time. This chain links TRBV12-3 or TRBV12-4 with TRBJ2-5, with TRBD1 as a possible D gene (6 bases). The CDR3 is made up of 13 amino acids. V gave up 4 bases and J gave up 3 bases, with 9 bases separating them. CDR3 coding DNA: TGTGCCAGCAGTTACAGGGCAAAAGAGACCCAGTACTTC. Translated, it gives CASSYRAKETQYF.

This clone was seen at least ten times. The chain combines TRBV28 with TRBJ2-1, with TRBD2 as a possible D gene (6 bases). CDR1 and CDR2 (germline): MDHEN, SYDVKM. Trimming left V 6 bases short and J 2 bases short, with 14 bases between. There are 15 residues in the CDR3. CDR3 coding DNA: TGTGCCAGCAGCCCCGGGACTGGCGCCTACAATGAGCAGTTCTTC. Translation gives CASSPGTGAYNEQFF. The whole variable domain, filled in from reference TRBV28 and TRBJ2-1, reads DVKVTQSSRYLVKRTGEKVFLECVQDMDHENMFWYRQDPGLGLRLIYFSYDVKMKEKGDIPEGYSVSREKKERFSLILESASTNQTSMYLCASSPGTGAYNEQFFGPGTRLTVL.

The chain recombines TRBV5-1 with TRBJ2-5; the D call may be TRBD1 or TRBD2 (6 bases each). V was cut by 0 bases and J by 5 bases, with 17 bases left in between. The germline CDR1 and CDR2 sequences are SGHRS and YFSETQ. There are 16 residues in the CDR3. CDR3: CASSLAGAGRLETQYF. CDR3 nucleotides: TGCGCCAGCAGCTTGGCGGGGGCCGGGCGGTTGGAGACCCAGTACTTC.

The gene calls are TRBV6-6 and TRBJ2-7, with 10 bases identical to TRBD2. The CDR3 is 16 residues long. CDR1 and CDR2 (germline): MNHNY, SVGAGI (reference sequence). V shed 4 bases, J shed 3 bases, and the junction held 9 bases outside the gene matches. CDR3 region: CASSFTSSGRVYEQYF. CDR3 nucleotide sequence: TGTGCCAGCAGTTTTACGTCTAGCGGGAGAGTCTACGAGCAGTACTTC.

In DNA form, the CDR3 reads TGTGCCAGCTCACCCCTCGGACAGAGCAATCAGCCCCAGCATTTT. This translates into CASSPLGQSNQPQHF. The chain couples TRBV18 to TRBJ1-5; maybe TRBD1 (6 bases). Deletions cut 3 bases from V and 1 base from J, with 10 bases between. Germline CDR1 is KGHSH and CDR2 is LQKENI. This CDR3 contains 15 residues.

This rearrangement joins TRBV6-5 to TRBJ1-1, with D maybe TRBD1 (6 bases). Germline loops: CDR1 MNHEY, CDR2 SVGAGI. CDR3 length: 14 residues. Trimming stripped 8 bases from V and 0 bases from J, with 13 bases between. CDR3 loop: CASRTAILNTEAFF. The CDR3 DNA sequence: TGTGCCAGCCGGACAGCGATCTTGAACACTGAAGCTTTCTTT.

The V and J genes are TRBV9 and TRBJ1-6; D gene ambiguous. The CDR3 covers 15 residues. V shed 4 bases and J shed 6 bases, with 14 bases lying between them. Per germline, CDR1 SGDLS and CDR2 YYNGEE. CDR3 protein: CASSQTGNSNSPLHF. The DNA for the CDR3 is TGTGCCAGCAGCCAGACGGGGAATTCTAATTCACCCCTCCACTTT.

This chain links TRBV11-2 with TRBJ1-5; D not resolved. The germline V and J ends were trimmed by 9 bases and 4 bases, with 10 bases remaining between them. Germline V gene data show CDR1 as SGHAT and CDR2 as FQNNGV. The CDR3 spans 12 residues. DNA for the CDR3: TGTGCCAGGTACCCCCAAAATCAGCCCCAGCATTTT. Translating gives CARYPQNQPQHF. The full variable domain, with the rest looked up from reference TRBV11-2 and TRBJ1-5, is EAGVAQSPRYKIIEKRQSVAFWCNPISGHATLYWYQQILGQGPKLLIQFQNNGVVDDSQLPKDRFSAERLKGVDSTLKIQPAKLEDSAVYLCARYPQNQPQHFGDGTRLSIL.

The CDR3: CAISGPDRVSYEQYF. CDR3 nucleotide sequence: TGTGCCATCAGTGGCCCGGACAGGGTGTCCTACGAGCAGTACTTC. The chain recombines TRBV10-3 with TRBJ2-7, with 8 nucleotides matching TRBD1. With V trimmed by 4 bases and J by 1 base, 6 bases remained unmatched. CDR1 and CDR2 (germline): ENHRY, SYGVKD. This CDR3 spans 15 amino acids.

The chain carries TRBV12-5 and TRBJ1-1, with 7 positions matching TRBD1. V lost 1 base to trimming and J lost 4 bases; unmatched junction nucleotides: 0. Germline CDR1 and CDR2: LGHNT and FRNRAP. The CDR3 has 13 amino acids. This CDR3 reads CASGLAGGTEAFF. The CDR3 coding sequence is TGTGCTAGTGGTTTGGCAGGGGGCACTGAAGCTTTCTTT.

The V and J genes are TRBV27 and TRBJ2-1; TRBD2 agrees at 16 bases. This CDR3 is 17 amino acids long. CDR1 MNHEY and CDR2 SMNVEV come from the germline V gene (reference sequence). The J segment lost 2 bases and the V segment lost 4 bases, leaving 2 bases of the junction unmatched. For the CDR3, the DNA is TGTGCCAGCAGTTCGGGACTAGCGGGAGGGCCCTACAATGAGCAGTTCTTC. It codes for CASSSGLAGGPYNEQFF.

This clone appeared a few times. The chain links TRBV5-8 to TRBJ1-5, with D uncertain. Germline V gene sequence: CDR1 SGHTS, CDR2 YDEGEE. Trimming stripped 0 bases from V and 1 base from J, with 8 bases between. The CDR3 has 15 residues. CDR3: CASSLGLRSNQPQHF. CDR3 DNA sequence: TGTGCCAGCAGCTTGGGGTTGAGGAGCAATCAGCCCCAGCATTTT.

This clone was picked up one time. The chain joins TRBV5-1 to TRBJ1-4; maybe TRBD1 (6 bases). CDR1 and CDR2 from the germline V gene are SGHRS and YFSETQ. This CDR3 is 13 amino acids long. Trimming took off 4 bases at V and 5 bases at J, with 9 bases between the two ends. As DNA, the CDR3 is TGCGCCAGCAGCATCGACAGGAATGAAAAACTGTTTTTT. Translated: CASSIDRNEKLFF.

This rearrangement joins TRBV27 to TRBJ2-1; D unclear. The germline V and J ends were trimmed by 7 bases and 0 bases, with 13 bases remaining between them. The CDR3 loop spans 15 amino acids. Germline assignment: CDR1 MNHEY and CDR2 SMNVEV (reference sequence). The CDR3 nucleotides read TGTGCCAGCACTAGAGTATGGAGCTCCTACAATGAGCAGTTCTTC. Amino acid sequence: CASTRVWSSYNEQFF.

V is TRBV12-5 and J is TRBJ1-1; tentatively, D is TRBD1 (6 bases). Germline values: CDR1 LGHNT, CDR2 FRNRAP. This CDR3 is 14 amino acids long. Trimming took 6 bases from V and 10 from J, leaving 21 bases between them. The CDR3 coding sequence is TGTGCTAGTGGACGGGACGCGGGGGCCCTTCGAGCTTTCTTT. Amino acids: CASGRDAGALRAFF.

This chain joins TRBV2 and TRBJ1-1, with TRBD1 matching over 7 bases. Germline loops: CDR1 SNHLY, CDR2 FYNNEI. CDR3 length: 16 residues. Unmatched junction bases numbered 13, after V lost 6 bases and J lost 3 bases. The CDR3: CASRDRPRTADTEAFF. The CDR3 bases are TGTGCCAGCAGGGACAGGCCCAGAACAGCAGACACTGAAGCTTTCTTT.

This rearrangement joins TRBV9 to TRBJ2-1, with 11 bases that match TRBD2. Looked up from germline, CDR1 is SGDLS and CDR2 is YYNGEE. The CDR3 has 16 amino acids. The ends lost 0 bases at V and 4 bases at J; junction bases unmatched: 3. CDR3 in amino acids: CASSVDLAGGYNEQFF. The CDR3 DNA reads as TGTGCCAGCAGCGTAGACCTAGCGGGGGGTTACAATGAGCAGTTCTTC.